These 21 T cell receptor beta chains were sequenced from one sample in a study of Ad26.COV2.S vaccination and SARS-CoV-2 variants. The method was immunoSEQ multiplex PCR; TCRdb's version includes in-frame clones alone and lacks a portion of them. The table includes roughly 300,000 clones, 88% detected once. Treatment meaning: about 20 received Ad26.COV2.S at low or high dose, single or two shots; five or six received placebo; per-sample allocation not given. It was on day 63 after the first vaccine or placebo injection that samples were taken. Here the sequenced sample was peripheral blood, taken in a trial of Ad26.COV2.S vaccine versus placebo. All receptors come from a person between 18 and 60 years old who received the Ad26.COV2.S COVID-19 vaccine or a placebo.

The chain links TRBV20-1 to TRBJ2-1; D uncertain. Looked up from germline, CDR1 is DFQATT and CDR2 is SNEGSKA (reference sequence). V dropped 3 bases and J dropped 6 bases, with 6 bases sitting between them. The CDR3 is 11 residues long. CDR3: CSASVTNEQFF. Written as DNA, the CDR3 is TGCAGTGCTAGCGTTACCAATGAGCAGTTCTTC.

A few counts support this clone. CDR3 protein: CASRQRRETYEQYF. Here the CDR3 DNA reads TGTGCCAGCAGGCAACGACGGGAAACCTACGAGCAGTACTTC. The gene calls are TRBV6-5 and TRBJ2-7; D is perhaps TRBD2 (5 bases). Trimming stripped 6 bases from V and 2 bases from J, with 14 bases between. The CDR3 loop spans 14 amino acids. Per germline, CDR1 MNHEY and CDR2 SVGAGI.

The sample holds a few counts of this clone. The J gene is TRBJ2-6, the V gene TRBV4-3; possibly TRBD2 for D (6 bases). V was pared by 3 bases and J by 0 bases, with 9 bases between. Germline V gives CDR1 LGHNA, CDR2 YSLEER. The CDR3 has 16 amino acids. The CDR3 nucleotides read TGCGCCAGCAGCCAGATGCGGGACTCTGGGGCCAACGTCCTGACTTTC. The encoded protein is CASSQMRDSGANVLTF.

The CDR3 DNA sequence: TGTGCCAGCAGTTTAGCGACTAGCGGATGGTCCTACGAGCAGTACTTC. Amino acids: CASSLATSGWSYEQYF. This chain connects TRBV27 to TRBJ2-7; 9 bases fit TRBD2. With 2 bases clipped from V and 1 base from J, the junction kept 6 bases outside the gene matches. Germline loops: CDR1 MNHEY, CDR2 SMNVEV (reference sequence). The CDR3 is 16 amino acids.

The rearrangement joins TRBV7-2 to TRBJ2-7; possibly TRBD1 for D (6 bases). The V and J ends lost 3 bases and 2 bases respectively, with 11 bases between them. The CDR3 runs to 14 residues. Germline CDR1 SGHTA, CDR2 FQGNSA. The CDR3 here is CASSLLAGAYEQYF. CDR3 DNA sequence: TGTGCCAGCAGCTTGCTCGCAGGGGCCTACGAGCAGTACTTC. The whole variable domain, filled in from reference TRBV7-2 and TRBJ2-7, reads GAGVSQSPSNKVTEKGKDVELRCDPISGHTALYWYRQSLGQGLEFLIYFQGNSAPDKSGLPSDRFSAERTGGSVSTLTIQRTQQEDSAVYLCASSLLAGAYEQYFGPGTRLTVT.

In this sample, this clone turned up a few times. This chain uses TRBV5-5 with TRBJ1-3; D uncertain. V shed 0 bases and J shed 0 bases, with 7 bases lying between them. The germline gives CDR1 SGHKS, CDR2 YYEKEE (reference sequence). This CDR3 has 15 amino acids. The CDR3 is CASSLGPSSGNTIYF. CDR3 sequence (DNA): TGTGCCAGCAGCTTGGGGCCAAGCTCTGGAAACACCATATATTTT.

The rearrangement joins TRBV30 to TRBJ2-3; 10 positions agree with TRBD1. Trimming at V came to 1 base and at J to 1 base, leaving 5 bases not matched to a gene. The germline gives CDR1 GTSNPN, CDR2 SVGIG (reference sequence). The CDR3 spans 16 residues. The CDR3 coding sequence is TGTGCCTGGAGTGGGGTTGGGACAGGGGGCACAGATACGCAGTATTTT. It specifies CAWSGVGTGGTDTQYF.

This clone came up a few times. V and J are TRBV19 and TRBJ2-7; D is uncertain. Germline loops: CDR1 LNHDA, CDR2 SQIVND (reference sequence). CDR3 length: 19 residues. V shed 1 base and J shed 3 bases, with 25 bases lying between them. This CDR3 reads CASSIVLPPADSWGYEQYF. CDR3 sequence (DNA): TGTGCCAGTAGTATAGTTCTACCCCCCGCTGATTCGTGGGGCTACGAGCAGTACTTC.

This clone came up once. The rearrangement joins TRBV9 to TRBJ2-1; 9 bases align to TRBD1. CDR1 and CDR2 from the germline V gene are SGDLS and YYNGEE. This CDR3 contains 15 residues. V was pared by 3 bases and J by 7 bases, with 8 bases of the junction left unmatched. In nucleotides, the CDR3 is TGTGCCAGCAGCGCACCGGGACAGGGTGGTAATGAGCAGTTCTTC. Translated: CASSAPGQGGNEQFF.

On this clone itself: Different DNA sequences within this sample yield the same CDR3. V and J are TRBV6-5 and TRBJ1-1; no firm D call. From germline, CDR1 is MNHEY and CDR2 SVGAGI. V lost 2 bases to trimming and J lost 4 bases, with 8 bases between them. This CDR3 contains 13 residues. The CDR3 protein is CASSYRVSTEAFF. DNA for the CDR3: TGTGCCAGCAGTTACAGGGTTAGCACTGAAGCTTTCTTT.

V is TRBV9 and J is TRBJ1-1, with 7 bases identical to TRBD1. This CDR3 is built from 12 residues. Trimming removed 7 bases from V and 2 bases from J; junction bases left unmatched: 2. The germline CDR1 and CDR2 sequences are SGDLS and YYNGEE. CDR3 in DNA: TGTGCCAGCGGGACAGACAACACTGAAGCTTTCTTT. The encoded protein is CASGTDNTEAFF.

The rearrangement links TRBV11-2 to TRBJ1-2; unclear D gene. With 6 bases removed from V and 7 bases from J, the gap between germline ends came to 15 bases. The CDR3 runs to 13 residues. CDR1 and CDR2 from the germline V gene are SGHAT and FQNNGV. The CDR3 region has the DNA TGTGCCAGCAGTATAGGAGGGAGCGGTGGCTACACCTTC. It is translated as CASSIGGSGGYTF.

V gene TRBV3-1 (or the pseudogene TRBV3-2) combines with J gene TRBJ2-7, with D uncertain. The V and J ends lost 2 bases and 6 bases respectively, with 14 bases between them. The CDR3 is 14 amino acids. The germline V gene encodes CDR1 LGHDT and CDR2 YNNKEL (reference sequence). The CDR3 loop reads CASSQREGVGEQYF. The CDR3 bases are TGTGCCAGCAGCCAAAGGGAAGGAGTGGGCGAGCAGTACTTC.

V is TRBV30 and J is TRBJ2-1; 8 nucleotides line up with TRBD2. Trimming at V came to 0 bases and at J to 7 bases, leaving 8 bases not matched to a gene. The CDR3 sequence is 15 residues long. Germline values: CDR1 GTSNPN, CDR2 SVGIG (reference sequence). The DNA of the CDR3 is TGTGCCTGGAGTGTTCTAAGCGGGAGAGGTAATGAGCAGTTCTTC. It is translated as CAWSVLSGRGNEQFF. Filled out from reference TRBV30 and TRBJ2-1, the complete variable domain reads SQTIHQWPATLVQPVGSPLSLECTVEGTSNPNLYWYRQAAGRGLQLLFYSVGIGQISSEVPQNLSASRPQDRQFILSSKKLLLSDSGFYLCAWSVLSGRGNEQFFGPGTRLTVL.

The chain carries TRBV6-5 and TRBJ2-7, with 9 nucleotides matching TRBD1. The CDR3 sequence is 14 residues long. V shed 4 bases and J 3 bases; nucleotides not matched to a gene: 4. Germline CDR1 and CDR2: MNHEY and SVGAGI. The CDR3 is CASSSGTGFYEQYF. The CDR3 DNA reads as TGTGCCAGCAGTTCCGGGACAGGGTTCTACGAGCAGTACTTC.

The rearrangement joins TRBV7-2 to TRBJ2-1; TRBD1 matches 8 bases. CDR3 length equals 16 residues. Trimming removed 4 bases from V and 2 bases from J; junction bases left unmatched: 7. The germline CDR1 and CDR2 sequences are SGHTA and FQGNSA. CDR3: CASSSQGGQTYNEQFF. CDR3 in DNA: TGTGCCAGCAGCTCACAGGGGGGTCAGACCTACAATGAGCAGTTCTTC.

This chain links TRBV7-2 with TRBJ1-1; D is possibly TRBD1 (6 bases). Per germline, CDR1 SGHTA and CDR2 FQGNSA. The CDR3 length is 15 residues. The ends were cut back, 1 base at V and 4 bases at J, with 13 bases in the middle. The CDR3 loop reads CASSLVSGAGTEAFF. The CDR3 region has the DNA TGTGCCAGCAGCTTAGTCTCGGGGGCCGGCACTGAAGCTTTCTTT.

The table lists this clone with a count of one. The rearrangement uses TRBV4-2 and TRBJ1-6; possibly TRBD1 for D (5 bases). The CDR3 totals 15 residues. Germline V CDR1 and CDR2: LGHNA, YNFKEQ. V lost 1 base and J lost 9, with 13 bases in between. The DNA of the CDR3 is TGTGCCAGCAGCCAAGTGGTCAGGGAAGGTTCACCCCTCCACTTT. This translates into CASSQVVREGSPLHF.

The V and J genes are TRBV9 and TRBJ2-4; 12 nucleotides line up with TRBD2. In germline, CDR1 is SGDLS, CDR2 YYNGEE. The CDR3 is made up of 18 amino acids. V was pared by 0 bases and J by 5 bases, with 9 bases of the junction left unmatched. CDR3 region: CASSVGGLAGGMENIQYF. The CDR3, as DNA: TGTGCCAGCAGCGTAGGGGGGCTAGCGGGAGGGATGGAAAACATTCAGTACTTC.

J is TRBJ2-1 and V is TRBV2, with 8 bases fitting TRBD2. The CDR3 consists of 12 residues. CDR1 SNHLY and CDR2 FYNNEI come from the germline V gene. Trimming cost V 6 bases and J 10 bases; bases outside gene matches: 5. CDR3 bases: TGTGCCAGCAGCGGACTAGCTGGCGAGCAGTTCTTC. This sequence encodes CASSGLAGEQFF.

The chain couples TRBV3-1 (or the pseudogene TRBV3-2) to TRBJ1-2, with 8 bases aligning to TRBD1. The CDR3 is made up of 15 amino acids. J was trimmed by 4 bases and V by 0 bases; bases with no gene match: 4. Germline assignment: CDR1 LGHDT and CDR2 YNNKEL (reference sequence). CDR3 region: CASSQEGTGVYGYTF. Here the CDR3 DNA reads TGTGCCAGCAGCCAAGAGGGGACAGGCGTCTATGGCTACACCTTC.